The clone carrying this T cell receptor beta chain was recorded only once. Because the CDR3's place on the DNA is in doubt, the DNA is left out and the CDR3 is given as listed by TCRdb. The data belong to a study of blood T cell repertoires in COVID-19. Study-level information: Acute and convalescent COVID-19 samples came from the United States, Italy and Spain.

The assay was immunoSEQ multiplex PCR, and TCRdb's table has in-frame clones only and misses some. Here the sample spans 150,000 to 200,000 clones, 87% being singletons. The CDR3 spans 15 amino acids, including both terminal residues. Germline CDR1 is MNHEY and CDR2 is SVGAGI. The specimen sequenced was PBMCs or T cells enriched from blood (not recorded which). The chain employs TRBV6-5 and TRBJ2-1; the DNA was not used to check the table's D call, TRBD2. The sequence was obtained from a woman aged 25 to 39 who had recovered from COVID-19. CDR3 sequence: CASSSSAGGYNEQFF.